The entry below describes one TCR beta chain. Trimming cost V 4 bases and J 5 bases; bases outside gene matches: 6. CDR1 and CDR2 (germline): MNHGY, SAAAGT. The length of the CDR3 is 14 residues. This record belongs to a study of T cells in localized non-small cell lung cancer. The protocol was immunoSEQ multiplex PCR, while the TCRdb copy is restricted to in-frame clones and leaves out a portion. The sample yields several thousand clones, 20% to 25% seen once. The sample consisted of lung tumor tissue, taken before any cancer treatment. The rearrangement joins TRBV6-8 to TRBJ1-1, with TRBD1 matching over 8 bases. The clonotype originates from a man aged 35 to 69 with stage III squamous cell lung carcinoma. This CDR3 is CASSSQGAWTEAFF. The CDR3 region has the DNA TGTGCCAGCAGTTCTCAGGGGGCTTGGACTGAAGCTTTCTTT.